These 7 T cell receptor beta chains were all obtained from the same sample, sequenced in a study of T cells after yellow fever vaccination. Via MiXCR, TCRdb re-called the 5' RACE reads, giving one row per CDR3 protein. The sample shows approximately 600,000 distinct CDR3 sequences, about 12% of them seen only once. The sequences come from PBMCs, collected on the day of the yellow fever booster vaccination. Source of these receptors: a man younger than 45 who received the YFV17D yellow fever vaccine.

V gene TRBV7-2 combines with J gene TRBJ2-4; the D call may be TRBD1 or TRBD2 (5 bases each). V was clipped by 1 base and J by 6 bases, with 13 bases between them. In germline, CDR1 is SGHTA, CDR2 FQGNSA. CDR3 length equals 15 residues. CDR3: CASSLEGDARNIQYF. The CDR3 nucleotides read TGTGCCAGCAGCTTAGAAGGGGACGCGCGAAACATTCAGTACTTC.

This rearrangement joins TRBV4-3 to TRBJ2-2, with TRBD2 as a possible D gene (5 bases). Trimming left V 6 bases short and J 0 bases short, with 14 bases between. The CDR3 covers 16 residues. The germline V gene encodes CDR1 LGHNA and CDR2 YSLEER. The CDR3 nucleotides read TGCGCCAGCAGTGATAGCCGGGGTTCGAACACCGGGGAGCTGTTTTTT. Encoded protein: CASSDSRGSNTGELFF.

The genes are TRBV4-3 and TRBJ2-2; D may correspond to TRBD1 or TRBD2 (5 bases each). The germline V gene has CDR1 LGHNA and CDR2 YSLEER. Trimming removed 1 base from V and 6 bases from J, with 15 bases in between. There are 16 residues in the CDR3. CDR3: CASSQGLRRGAGELFF. In nucleotides, the CDR3 is TGCGCCAGCAGCCAAGGCCTCCGGAGAGGGGCCGGGGAGCTGTTTTTT.

This clonotype was detected only a few times. The junction departs from the called germline gene at one end, perhaps through a read error. The chain carries TRBV7-9 and TRBJ2-3; tentatively, D is TRBD2 (5 bases). The germline gives CDR1 SEHNR, CDR2 FQNEAQ (reference sequence). CDR3 length: 11 amino acids. The chain's CDR3 is CASTLLEFGDF. In nucleotides, the CDR3 is TGTGCCAGCACCCTCCTGGAGTTCGGGGATTTT.

The table lists this clonotype with many counts. The J gene is TRBJ2-1, the V gene TRBV12-3 or TRBV12-4; TRBD1 agrees at 10 bases. This CDR3 comprises 15 residues. J gave up 6 bases and V 4 bases, and 6 bases lay outside the gene matches. The CDR3 loop is CASSSLRQGANEQFF. CDR3 DNA: TGTGCCAGCAGTTCCCTCCGACAGGGGGCCAATGAGCAGTTCTTC.

The J gene is TRBJ1-5, the V gene TRBV7-2; D is unresolved. Trimming pared 0 bases from V and 7 bases from J, leaving 13 bases between. The CDR3 covers 15 residues. The germline CDR1 and CDR2 sequences are SGHTA and FQGNSA. The CDR3 protein is CASSLASSHRQPQHF. The CDR3 DNA follows: TGTGCCAGCAGCTTAGCAAGCTCGCACCGACAGCCCCAGCATTTT.

J is TRBJ2-3 and V is TRBV19; a weak D match, TRBD2 (6 bases). This CDR3 has 13 residues. Germline-derived CDR1 and CDR2 are LNHDA and SQIVND (reference sequence). Trimming removed 4 bases from V and 6 bases from J, with 11 bases in between. The DNA of the CDR3 is TGTGCCAGTAGTAGAATTAGCGGCGATACGCAGTATTTT. Translated, it gives CASSRISGDTQYF.